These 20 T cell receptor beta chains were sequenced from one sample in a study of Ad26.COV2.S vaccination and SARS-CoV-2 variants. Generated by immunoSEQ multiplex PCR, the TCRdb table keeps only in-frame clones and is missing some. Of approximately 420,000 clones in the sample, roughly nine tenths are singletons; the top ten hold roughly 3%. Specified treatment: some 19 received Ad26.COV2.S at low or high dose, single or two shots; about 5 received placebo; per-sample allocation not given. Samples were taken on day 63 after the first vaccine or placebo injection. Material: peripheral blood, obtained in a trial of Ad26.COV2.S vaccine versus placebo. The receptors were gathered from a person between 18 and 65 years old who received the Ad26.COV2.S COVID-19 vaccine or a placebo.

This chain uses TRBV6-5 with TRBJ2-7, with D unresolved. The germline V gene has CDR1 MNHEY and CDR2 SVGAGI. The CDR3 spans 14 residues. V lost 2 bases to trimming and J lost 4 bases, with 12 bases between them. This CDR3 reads CASSYGKFGYEQYF. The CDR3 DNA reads TGTGCCAGCAGTTACGGAAAGTTCGGATACGAGCAGTACTTC.

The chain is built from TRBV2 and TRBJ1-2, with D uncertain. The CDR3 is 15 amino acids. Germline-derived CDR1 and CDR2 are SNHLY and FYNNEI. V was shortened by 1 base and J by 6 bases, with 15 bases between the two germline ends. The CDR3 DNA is TGTGCCAGCAGTGAAGACCGGCCGGTAAAGAATGGCTACACCTTC. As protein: CASSEDRPVKNGYTF.

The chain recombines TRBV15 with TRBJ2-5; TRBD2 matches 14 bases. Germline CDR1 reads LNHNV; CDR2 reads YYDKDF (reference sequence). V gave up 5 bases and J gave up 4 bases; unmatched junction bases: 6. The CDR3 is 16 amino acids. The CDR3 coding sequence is TGTGCCACCAGCCCGGGACTAGCGGGGGAAGGAGAGACCCAGTACTTC. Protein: CATSPGLAGEGETQYF.

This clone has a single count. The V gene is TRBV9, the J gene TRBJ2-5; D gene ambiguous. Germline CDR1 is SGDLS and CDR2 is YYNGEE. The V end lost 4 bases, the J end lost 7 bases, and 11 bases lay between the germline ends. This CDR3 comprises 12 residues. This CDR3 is CASSPAIGTQYF. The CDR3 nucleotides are TGTGCCAGCAGCCCTGCAATTGGGACCCAGTACTTC.

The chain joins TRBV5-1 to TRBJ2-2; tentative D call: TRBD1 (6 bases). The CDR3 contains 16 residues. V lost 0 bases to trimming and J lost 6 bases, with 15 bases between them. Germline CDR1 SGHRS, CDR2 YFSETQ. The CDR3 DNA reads TGCGCCAGCAGCTTGGAGGCACAGGGAATAGCCGGGGAGCTGTTTTTT. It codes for CASSLEAQGIAGELFF.

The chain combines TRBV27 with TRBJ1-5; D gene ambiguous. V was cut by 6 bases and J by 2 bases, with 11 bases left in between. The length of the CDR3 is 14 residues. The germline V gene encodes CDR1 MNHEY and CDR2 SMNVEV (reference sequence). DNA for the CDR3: TGTGCCAGCAGACCCCATTATGGCAATCAGCCCCAGCATTTT. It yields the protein CASRPHYGNQPQHF.

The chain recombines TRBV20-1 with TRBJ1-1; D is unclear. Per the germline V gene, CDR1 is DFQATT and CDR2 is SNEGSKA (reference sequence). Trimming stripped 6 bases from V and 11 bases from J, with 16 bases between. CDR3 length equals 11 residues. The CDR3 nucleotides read TGCAGTGCGGAGTGGTCGGGGAACGCTTTCTTT. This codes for CSAEWSGNAFF.

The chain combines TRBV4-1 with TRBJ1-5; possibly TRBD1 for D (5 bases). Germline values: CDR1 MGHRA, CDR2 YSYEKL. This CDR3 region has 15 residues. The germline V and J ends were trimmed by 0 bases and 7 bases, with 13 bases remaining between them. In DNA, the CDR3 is TGCGCCAGCAGCCAAGACCCCGGGGCCGGCCAGCCCCAGCATTTT. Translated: CASSQDPGAGQPQHF.

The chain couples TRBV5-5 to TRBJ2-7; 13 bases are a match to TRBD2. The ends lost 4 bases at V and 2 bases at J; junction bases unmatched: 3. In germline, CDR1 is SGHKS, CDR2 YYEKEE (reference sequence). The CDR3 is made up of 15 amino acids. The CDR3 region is CASSRGTSGTYEQYF. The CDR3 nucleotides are TGTGCCAGCAGCCGCGGGACTAGCGGGACCTACGAGCAGTACTTC.

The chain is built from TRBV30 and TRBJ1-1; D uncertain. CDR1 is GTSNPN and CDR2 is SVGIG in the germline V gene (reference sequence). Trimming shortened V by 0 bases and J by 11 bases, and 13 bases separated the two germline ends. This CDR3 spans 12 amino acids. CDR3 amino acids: CAWSVANFAAFF. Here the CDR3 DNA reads TGTGCCTGGAGTGTCGCAAATTTTGCCGCTTTCTTT.

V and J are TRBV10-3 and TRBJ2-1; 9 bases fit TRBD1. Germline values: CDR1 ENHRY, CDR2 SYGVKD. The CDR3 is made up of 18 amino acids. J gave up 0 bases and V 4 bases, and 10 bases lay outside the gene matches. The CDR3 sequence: CAISGGQGQRRSYNEQFF. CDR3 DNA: TGTGCCATCAGTGGGGGACAGGGTCAACGCCGCTCCTACAATGAGCAGTTCTTC.

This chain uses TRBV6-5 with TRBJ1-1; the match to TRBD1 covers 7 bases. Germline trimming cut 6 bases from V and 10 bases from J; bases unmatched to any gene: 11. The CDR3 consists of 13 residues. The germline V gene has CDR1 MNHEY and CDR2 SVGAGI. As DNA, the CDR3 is TGTGCCAGCAGCTCCGACAGGGTCAGTGTAGCTTTCTTT. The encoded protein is CASSSDRVSVAFF.

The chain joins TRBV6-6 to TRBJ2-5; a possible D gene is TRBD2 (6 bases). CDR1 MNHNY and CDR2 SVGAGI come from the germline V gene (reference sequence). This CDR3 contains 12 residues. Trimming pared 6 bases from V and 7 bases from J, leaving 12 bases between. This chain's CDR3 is CASSPVGGTQYF. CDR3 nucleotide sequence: TGTGCCAGCAGCCCGGTCGGGGGGACCCAGTACTTC.

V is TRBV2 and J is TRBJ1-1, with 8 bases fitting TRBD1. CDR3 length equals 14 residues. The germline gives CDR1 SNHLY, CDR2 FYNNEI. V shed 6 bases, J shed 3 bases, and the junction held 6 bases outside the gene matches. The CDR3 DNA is TGTGCCAGCAGCCCCGGACAGGGTTACACTGAAGCTTTCTTT. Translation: CASSPGQGYTEAFF.

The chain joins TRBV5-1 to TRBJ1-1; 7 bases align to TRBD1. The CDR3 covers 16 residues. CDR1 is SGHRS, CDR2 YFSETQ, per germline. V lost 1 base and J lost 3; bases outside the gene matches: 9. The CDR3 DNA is TGCGCCAGCAGCTTGCCCCCGACAGGGAGGGACACTGAAGCTTTCTTT. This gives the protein CASSLPPTGRDTEAFF.

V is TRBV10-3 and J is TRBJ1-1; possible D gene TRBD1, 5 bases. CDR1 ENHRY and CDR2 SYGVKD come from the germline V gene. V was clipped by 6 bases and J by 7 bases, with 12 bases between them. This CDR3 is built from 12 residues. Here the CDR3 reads CAIRLDGHEAFF. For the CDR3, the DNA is TGTGCCATCAGGCTTGACGGACATGAAGCTTTCTTT.

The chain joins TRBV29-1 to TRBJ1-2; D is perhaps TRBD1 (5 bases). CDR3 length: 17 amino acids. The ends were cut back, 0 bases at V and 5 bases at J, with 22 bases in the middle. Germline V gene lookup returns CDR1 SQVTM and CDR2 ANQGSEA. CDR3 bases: TGCAGCGTTGAAGAATTCCCCAATTCTGAGGGGTGGTATGGCTACACCTTC. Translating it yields CSVEEFPNSEGWYGYTF.

CDR3 coding DNA: TGCGCCAGCAGCTTGGGGACAGGGGATACGCAGTATTTT. This gives the protein CASSLGTGDTQYF. The rearrangement uses TRBV5-1 and TRBJ2-3, with 8 bases aligning to TRBD1. This CDR3 comprises 13 residues. Germline trimming cut 0 bases from V and 6 bases from J; bases unmatched to any gene: 0. CDR1 and CDR2 from the germline V gene are SGHRS and YFSETQ.

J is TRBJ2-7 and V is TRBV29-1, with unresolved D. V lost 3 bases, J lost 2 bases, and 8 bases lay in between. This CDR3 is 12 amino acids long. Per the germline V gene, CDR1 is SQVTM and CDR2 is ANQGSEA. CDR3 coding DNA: TGCAGCGTTGAGAGTCGCCCCTACGAGCAGTACTTC. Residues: CSVESRPYEQYF.

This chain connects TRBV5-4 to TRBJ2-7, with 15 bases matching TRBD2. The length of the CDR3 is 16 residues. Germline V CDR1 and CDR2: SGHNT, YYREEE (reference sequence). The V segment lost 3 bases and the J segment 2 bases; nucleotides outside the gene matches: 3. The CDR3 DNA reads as TGTGCCAGCAGCTCCGGACTAGCGGGGGGGACCTACGAGCAGTACTTC. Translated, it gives CASSSGLAGGTYEQYF.